These 7 T cell receptor beta chains were all obtained from the same sample, sequenced in a study of T cell repertoires and HLA-DP antigens. Antigen specificity for these receptors is unknown. Libraries were prepared by immunoSEQ multiplex PCR; TCRdb keeps only in-frame clonotypes and omits some of them. Among 65,000 to 90,000 clones listed, 80% were seen once. Sequencing was carried out using CD4+ T cells from PBMCs. These receptors came from a man aged 60 to 69 in good health and CMV-seronegative.

The chain employs TRBV14 and TRBJ2-3; TRBD2 aligns across 10 bases. V dropped 4 bases and J dropped 2; count of bases not matched to a gene: 3. The germline gives CDR1 SGHDN, CDR2 FVKESK. This CDR3 contains 15 residues. CDR3 amino acids: CASSRLAGVTDTQYF. The CDR3 nucleotides are TGTGCCAGCAGCCGGCTAGCGGGAGTCACAGATACGCAGTATTTT.

The V and J genes are TRBV2 and TRBJ1-2, with D possibly TRBD1 on 6 matching bases. V was trimmed by 3 bases and J by 3 bases, leaving 11 bases between them. The CDR3 has 14 amino acids. Germline CDR1 and CDR2: SNHLY and FYNNEI. CDR3 sequence: CASSEDRTYYGYTF. The CDR3 nucleotides read TGTGCCAGCAGTGAGGACAGAACGTACTATGGCTACACCTTC.

The rearrangement joins TRBV5-4 to TRBJ2-3; 13 positions match TRBD2. CDR3 length: 18 amino acids. Germline V CDR1 and CDR2: SGHNT, YYREEE (reference sequence). V dropped 0 bases and J dropped 2; count of bases not matched to a gene: 6. CDR3 sequence (DNA): TGTGCCAGCAGCTTGGCACTAGCGGGGGGGGAGTCCACAGATACGCAGTATTTT. Amino acids: CASSLALAGGESTDTQYF.

This clone was seen a handful of times. The chain carries TRBV19 and TRBJ2-5; possible D gene TRBD2, 6 bases. The CDR3 is 14 residues long. Per the germline V gene, CDR1 is LNHDA and CDR2 is SQIVND (reference sequence). Between the trimmed V and J ends, which lost 3 bases and 3 bases, there was a span of 11 bases. The CDR3 DNA reads as TGTGCCAGTAGTATTGTGGCGGGGAAAGAGACCCAGTACTTC. Translation gives CASSIVAGKETQYF.

The V and J genes are TRBV2 and TRBJ2-2; possible D gene TRBD1, 5 bases. The CDR3 has 14 amino acids. The ends were cut back, 7 bases at V and 1 base at J, with 10 bases in the middle. Germline V gene sequence: CDR1 SNHLY, CDR2 FYNNEI. The CDR3 spells CASKGQGNTGELFF. The CDR3 DNA is TGTGCCAGCAAGGGGCAGGGGAACACCGGGGAGCTGTTTTTT.

This clone has a count of ten or more. The V gene is TRBV4-3, the J gene TRBJ2-7, with TRBD1 as a possible D gene (5 bases). The CDR3 consists of 14 residues. The V gene lost 0 bases and the J gene lost 0 bases, with 6 bases spanning the gap. Germline CDR1 and CDR2: LGHNA and YSLEER. Here the CDR3 DNA reads TGCGCCAGCAGCCAAGAGGACACCTCCTACGAGCAGTACTTC. Its translation: CASSQEDTSYEQYF.

This clone was seen only once. The V gene is TRBV11-2, the J gene TRBJ1-1; 7 nucleotides line up with TRBD1. The CDR3 extends over 14 amino acids. V was clipped by 1 base and J by 8 bases; unmatched bases: 7. Germline V lookup: CDR1 SGHAT, CDR2 FQNNGV. The DNA for the CDR3 is TGTGCCAGCAGCTTAGGAGCACAGGGGTCCGAAGCTTTCTTT. Its protein is CASSLGAQGSEAFF. The complete variable domain, with remaining parts taken from reference TRBV11-2 and TRBJ1-1, reads EAGVAQSPRYKIIEKRQSVAFWCNPISGHATLYWYQQILGQGPKLLIQFQNNGVVDDSQLPKDRFSAERLKGVDSTLKIQPAKLEDSAVYLCASSLGAQGSEAFFGQGTRLTVV.